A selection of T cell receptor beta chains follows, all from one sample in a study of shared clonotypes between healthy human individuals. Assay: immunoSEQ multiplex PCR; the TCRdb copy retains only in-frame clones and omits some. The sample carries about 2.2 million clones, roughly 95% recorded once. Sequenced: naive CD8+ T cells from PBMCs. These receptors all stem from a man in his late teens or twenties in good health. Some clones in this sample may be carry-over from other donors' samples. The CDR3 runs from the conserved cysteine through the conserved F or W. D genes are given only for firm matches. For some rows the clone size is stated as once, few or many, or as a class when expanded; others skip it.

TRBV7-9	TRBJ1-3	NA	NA	CASSGQAGPSGNTIYF	TGTGCCAGCAGCGGACAAGCAGGGCCCTCTGGAAACACCATATATTTT
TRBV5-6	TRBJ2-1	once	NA	CASSLVGTPLEQFF	TGTGCCAGCAGCTTGGTGGGGACTCCCCTTGAGCAGTTCTTC
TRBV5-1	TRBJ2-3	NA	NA	CASKVEYTDTQYF	TGCGCCAGCAAAGTCGAATACACAGATACGCAGTATTTT
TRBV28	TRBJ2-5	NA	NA	CASSSGRDLQETQYF	TGTGCCAGCAGTTCAGGCAGGGACCTCCAAGAGACCCAGTACTTC
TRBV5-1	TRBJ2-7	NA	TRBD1	CASRTGGNEQYF	TGCGCCAGCAGGACAGGGGGCAACGAGCAGTACTTC
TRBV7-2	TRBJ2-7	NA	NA	CASSQGIGTLGYEQYF	TGTGCCAGCAGCCAGGGAATTGGGACATTGGGCTACGAGCAGTACTTC
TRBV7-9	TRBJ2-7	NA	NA	CASSPPGGWEQYF	TGTGCCAGCAGCCCCCCCGGGGGTTGGGAGCAGTACTTC
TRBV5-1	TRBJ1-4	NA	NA	CASSLVGTPGEKLFF	TGCGCCAGCAGCTTGGTAGGGACCCCCGGTGAAAAACTGTTTTTT
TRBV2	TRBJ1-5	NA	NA	CASSELAGRPNQPQHF	TGTGCCAGCAGTGAATTGGCAGGGAGGCCCAATCAGCCCCAGCATTTT
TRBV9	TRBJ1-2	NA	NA	CASSVFSAGNYGYTF	TGTGCCAGCAGCGTATTCTCCGCAGGGAACTATGGCTACACCTTC
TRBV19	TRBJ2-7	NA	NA	CASSIEVSAASYEQYF	TGTGCCAGTAGTATAGAGGTCTCTGCCGCCTCCTACGAGCAGTACTTC
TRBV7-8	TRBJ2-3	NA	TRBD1	CASSLQGGGTDTQYF	TGTGCCAGCAGCCTTCAAGGGGGCGGCACAGATACGCAGTATTTT
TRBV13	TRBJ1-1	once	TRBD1	CASSLDRGPEAFF	TGTGCCAGCAGCCTGGACAGGGGCCCTGAAGCTTTCTTT
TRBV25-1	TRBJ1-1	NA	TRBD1	CASSAPGQKNTEAFF	TGTGCCAGCAGTGCCCCGGGACAGAAGAACACTGAAGCTTTCTTT
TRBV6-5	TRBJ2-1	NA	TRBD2	CASSYSAGGLNEQFF	TGTGCCAGCAGTTACTCAGCGGGAGGGTTGAATGAGCAGTTCTTC
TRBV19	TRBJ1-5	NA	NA	CASSILPGNQPQHF	TGTGCCAGTAGTATCCTACCAGGCAATCAGCCCCAGCATTTT
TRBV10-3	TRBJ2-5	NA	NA	CAISDPGKETQYF	TGTGCCATCAGTGACCCAGGGAAAGAGACCCAGTACTTC
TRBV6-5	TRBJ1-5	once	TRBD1	CASRPGTGYQPQHF	TGTGCCAGCAGACCCGGGACAGGGTACCAGCCCCAGCATTTT
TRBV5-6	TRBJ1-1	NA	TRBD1	CASSTTGLTEAFF	TGTGCCAGCAGCACGACAGGGCTCACTGAAGCTTTCTTT
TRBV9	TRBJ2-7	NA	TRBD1	CASSITDREKTYEQYF	TGTGCCAGCAGCATCACGGACAGGGAGAAAACCTACGAGCAGTACTTC
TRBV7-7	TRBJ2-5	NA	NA	CASAPAAAVRGETQYF	TGTGCCAGCGCCCCGGCAGCAGCCGTCAGGGGAGAGACCCAGTACTTC
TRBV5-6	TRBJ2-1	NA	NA	CASSSGGDNEQFF	TGTGCCAGCAGCTCAGGGGGGGACAATGAGCAGTTCTTC
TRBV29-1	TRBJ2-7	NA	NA	CSVRQAWEQYF	TGCAGCGTCCGACAGGCATGGGAGCAGTACTTC
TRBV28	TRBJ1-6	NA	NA	CASSSPGSAERF	TGTGCCAGCAGTTCCCCCGGGTCTGCAGAACGCTTT
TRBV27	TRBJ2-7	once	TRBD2	CASSLVGLAPTYEQYF	TGTGCCAGCAGTTTGGTAGGACTAGCGCCTACCTACGAGCAGTACTTC
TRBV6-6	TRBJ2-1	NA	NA	CASSYLNGRHNEQFF	TGTGCCAGCAGTTACCTCAACGGGAGACACAATGAGCAGTTCTTC
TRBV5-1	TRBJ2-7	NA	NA	CASSGPGPPEQYF	TGCGCCAGCTCGGGGCCCGGTCCGCCCGAGCAGTACTTC
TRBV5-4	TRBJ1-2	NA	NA	CASRGGVNYGYTF	TGTGCCAGCCGGGGGGGTGTCAACTATGGCTACACCTTC
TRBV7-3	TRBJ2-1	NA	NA	CASRARGGEQFF	TGTGCCAGCAGAGCCAGGGGAGGTGAGCAGTTCTTC
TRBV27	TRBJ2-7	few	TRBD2	CASSLRLAGEQYF	TGTGCCAGCAGTTTACGACTAGCGGGAGAGCAGTACTTC
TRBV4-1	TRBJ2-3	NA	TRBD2	CASSQGLAGVLADTQYF	TGCGCCAGCAGCCAAGGGCTAGCGGGAGTGTTGGCAGATACGCAGTATTTT
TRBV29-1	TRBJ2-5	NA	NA	CSVEGVRAQYF	TGCAGCGTTGAGGGAGTCCGGGCCCAGTACTTC
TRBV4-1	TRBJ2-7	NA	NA	CASSPALGSMPIHEQYF	TGCGCCAGCAGCCCAGCCCTCGGGAGTATGCCGATCCACGAGCAGTACTTC
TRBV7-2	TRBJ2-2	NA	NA	CASTLDWGVNTGELFF	TGTGCCAGCACCCTGGATTGGGGGGTGAACACCGGGGAGCTGTTTTTT
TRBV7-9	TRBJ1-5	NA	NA	CASSHDRFQPQHF	TGTGCCAGCAGCCACGACAGGTTCCAGCCCCAGCATTTT
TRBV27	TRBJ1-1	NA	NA	CASSLGWDTEAFF	TGTGCCAGCAGCCTGGGGTGGGACACTGAAGCTTTCTTT
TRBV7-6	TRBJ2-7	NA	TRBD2	CASSPRTSGSNDEQYF	TGTGCCAGCAGCCCGCGGACTAGCGGGAGTAACGACGAGCAGTACTTC
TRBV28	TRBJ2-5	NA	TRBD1	CASSLYPSRGTGQETQYF	TGTGCCAGCAGTTTATACCCCTCCAGGGGGACGGGGCAAGAGACCCAGTACTTC
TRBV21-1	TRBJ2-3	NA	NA	CASSKGGSGSGRTDTQYF	TGTGCCAGCAGCAAAGGGGGTTCGGGTAGCGGGAGGACAGATACGCAGTATTTT
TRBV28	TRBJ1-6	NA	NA	CASSPGPMSSYNSPLHF	TGTGCCAGCAGCCCTGGACCGATGAGCTCCTATAATTCACCCCTCCACTTT
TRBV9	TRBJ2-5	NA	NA	CASSVARGSGETQYF	TGTGCCAGCAGCGTAGCCCGGGGGTCCGGAGAGACCCAGTACTTC
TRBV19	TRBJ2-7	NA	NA	CASSTSFYGPYEQYF	TGTGCCAGTAGTACCTCGTTCTACGGACCCTACGAGCAGTACTTC
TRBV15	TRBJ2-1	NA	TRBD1	CATSPRDSAYNEQFF	TGTGCCACCAGCCCCCGGGACAGCGCCTACAATGAGCAGTTCTTC
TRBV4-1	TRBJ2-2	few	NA	CASSQEPGRATGELFF	TGCGCCAGCAGCCAAGAACCAGGAAGGGCTACCGGGGAGCTGTTTTTT
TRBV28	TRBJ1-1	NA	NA	CASVRLGATEAFF	TGTGCCAGCGTAAGATTGGGGGCCACTGAAGCTTTCTTT
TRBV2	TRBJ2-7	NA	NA	CASSDRTKYYEQYF	TGTGCCAGCAGTGATAGGACAAAATACTACGAGCAGTACTTC
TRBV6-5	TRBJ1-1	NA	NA	CASNPSRRNTEAFF	TGTGCCAGCAACCCGTCCCGGAGGAACACTGAAGCTTTCTTT
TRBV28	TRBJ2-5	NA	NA	CASSGILFSGAATPYQETQYF	TGTGCCAGCAGTGGGATCCTTTTTTCCGGGGCCGCGACACCGTACCAAGAGACCCAGTACTTC
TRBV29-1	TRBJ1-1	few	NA	CSVVSWTEAFF	TGCAGCGTTGTATCTTGGACTGAAGCTTTCTTT
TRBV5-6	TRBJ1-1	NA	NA	CASSQIINRMSAFF	TGTGCCAGCAGCCAGATAATAAACAGGATGTCGGCTTTCTTT
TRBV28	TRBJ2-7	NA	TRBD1	CASREDRDSLYEQYF	TGTGCCAGCAGAGAAGACCGGGACAGCCTATACGAGCAGTACTTC
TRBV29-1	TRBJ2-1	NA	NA	CSVEQGLSSYNEQFF	TGCAGCGTTGAACAGGGCCTGAGCTCCTACAATGAGCAGTTCTTC
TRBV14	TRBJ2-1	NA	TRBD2	CASSQVVSSGEFF	TGTGCCAGCAGCCAAGTCGTGTCTAGCGGAGAGTTCTTC
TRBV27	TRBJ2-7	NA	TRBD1	CASSFGQGRTYEQYF	TGTGCCAGCAGTTTCGGACAGGGGAGGACCTACGAGCAGTACTTC
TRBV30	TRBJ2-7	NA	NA	CAWRPGLYLSYEQYF	TGTGCCTGGAGGCCAGGACTCTACCTCTCCTACGAGCAGTACTTC
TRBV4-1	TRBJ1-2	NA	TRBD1	CASSQEFFDRGVDGYTF	TGCGCCAGCAGCCAAGAATTTTTTGACAGGGGCGTCGATGGCTACACCTTC
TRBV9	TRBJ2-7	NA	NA	CASSAPTGYEQYF	TGTGCCAGCAGCGCGCCAACAGGCTACGAGCAGTACTTC